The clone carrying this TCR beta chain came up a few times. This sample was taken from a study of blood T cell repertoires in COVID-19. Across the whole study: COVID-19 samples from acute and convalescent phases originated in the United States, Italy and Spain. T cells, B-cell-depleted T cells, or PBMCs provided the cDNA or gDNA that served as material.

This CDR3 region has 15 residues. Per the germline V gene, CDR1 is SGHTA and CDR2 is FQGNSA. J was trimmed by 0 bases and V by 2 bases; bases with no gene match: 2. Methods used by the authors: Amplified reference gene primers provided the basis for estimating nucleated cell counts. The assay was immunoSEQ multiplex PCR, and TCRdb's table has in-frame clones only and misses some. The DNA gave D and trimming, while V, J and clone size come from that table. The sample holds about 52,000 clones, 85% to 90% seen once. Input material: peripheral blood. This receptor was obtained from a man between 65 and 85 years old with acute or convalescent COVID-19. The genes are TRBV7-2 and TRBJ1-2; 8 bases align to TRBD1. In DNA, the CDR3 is TGTGCCAGCAGCTTACAGGGGGCGCCTAACTATGGCTACACCTTC. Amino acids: CASSLQGAPNYGYTF.